The 29 T cell receptor beta chains listed next were all sequenced from one sample in a study of OX40 agonist ivuxolimab in advanced cancers. Clones were read by immunoSEQ multiplex PCR, and TCRdb kept only the in-frame ones, dropping some. The sample shows under 50,000 clones, nearly 80% of them seen only once. Material: CD4+ or CD8+ T cells sorted from blood, obtained in a trial of the OX40 agonist ivuxolimab. The receptors shown here come from an adult with an advanced solid tumor such as melanoma, head and neck, liver or kidney cancer.

This clone is labeled as medium-sized. The chain is built from TRBV7-9 and TRBJ1-1; 7 positions match TRBD1. The CDR3 covers 15 residues. V gave up 2 bases and J gave up 4 bases; unmatched junction bases: 7. Germline V gives CDR1 SEHNR, CDR2 FQNEAQ (reference sequence). This CDR3 is CASSLLGTVTTEAFF. CDR3 coding DNA: TGTGCCAGCAGCTTACTCGGGACAGTCACCACTGAAGCTTTCTTT.

The chain joins TRBV7-2 to TRBJ1-4, with TRBD1 matching 7 bases. CDR1 and CDR2 (germline): SGHTA, FQGNSA. The CDR3 runs to 14 residues. J gave up 9 bases and V 5 bases, and 9 bases lay outside the gene matches. The CDR3 bases are TGTGCCAGCAGCCTCGCCCAGGGGGGGCAAAAACTGTTTTTT. Encoded protein: CASSLAQGGQKLFF.

This rearrangement joins TRBV4-3 to TRBJ2-7; D gene unclear. Trimming removed 0 bases from V and 4 bases from J, with 16 bases in between. This CDR3 comprises 16 residues. Germline V CDR1 and CDR2: LGHNA, YSLEER. CDR3 nucleotides: TGCGCCAGCAGCCAAGATTGGCGTAGGAGTTGGTACGAGCAGTACTTC. As protein: CASSQDWRRSWYEQYF.

V usage is TRBV6-5 and J usage is TRBJ2-7; 11 bases fit TRBD1. J lost 3 bases, V lost 2 bases, and 6 bases had no gene match. In germline, CDR1 is MNHEY, CDR2 SVGAGI. The CDR3 is made up of 16 amino acids. Here the CDR3 reads CASSYAPGQGGYEQYF. CDR3 nucleotide sequence: TGTGCCAGCAGTTACGCACCGGGACAGGGGGGCTACGAGCAGTACTTC.

The genes are TRBV10-1 and TRBJ2-5, with D unresolved. From germline, CDR1 is WNHNN and CDR2 SYGVQD (reference sequence). With 3 bases removed from V and 0 bases from J, the gap between germline ends came to 2 bases. The CDR3 contains 12 residues. CDR3 sequence reads: CASSDNQETQYF. The CDR3 region has the DNA TGCGCCAGCAGTGACAACCAAGAGACCCAGTACTTC.

The V call is TRBV9, the J call TRBJ2-3, with D possibly matching TRBD2 (5 bases). The CDR3 has 14 amino acids. V was trimmed by 4 bases and J by 2 bases, leaving 11 bases between them. Germline V lookup: CDR1 SGDLS, CDR2 YYNGEE. CDR3 residues: CASSPRTVTDTQYF. The CDR3 nucleotides are TGTGCCAGCAGCCCCAGGACTGTCACAGATACGCAGTATTTT.

The chain combines TRBV7-9 with TRBJ1-5; no reliable D call. This CDR3 is built from 14 residues. Looked up from germline, CDR1 is SEHNR and CDR2 is FQNEAQ (reference sequence). The ends were cut back, 5 bases at V and 1 base at J, with 9 bases in the middle. Here the CDR3 DNA reads TGTGCCAGCAGCAGTGAGCTCAGCAATCAGCCCCAGCATTTT. Translated: CASSSELSNQPQHF.

This clone was counted only a few times. This rearrangement joins TRBV7-9 to TRBJ1-1; no firm D call. Germline V lookup: CDR1 SEHNR, CDR2 FQNEAQ (reference sequence). V was clipped by 1 base and J by 1 base, with 4 bases between them. The CDR3 has 13 residues. The CDR3 DNA follows: TGTGCCAGCAGCTTAGGACAGAACACTGAAGCTTTCTTT. It codes for CASSLGQNTEAFF. The variable domain in full, completed from reference TRBV7-9 and TRBJ1-1, reads DTGVSQNPRHKITKRGQNVTFRCDPISEHNRLYWYRQTLGQGPEFLTYFQNEAQLEKSRLLSDRFSAERPKGSFSTLEIQRTEQGDSAMYLCASSLGQNTEAFFGQGTRLTVV.

In this sample, this clone turned up once. The V call is TRBV7-9, the J call TRBJ2-2, with 7 bases that match TRBD2. Germline V gene data show CDR1 as SEHNR and CDR2 as FQNEAQ (reference sequence). The length of the CDR3 is 15 residues. With V trimmed by 5 bases and J by 1 base, 4 bases remained unmatched. DNA for the CDR3: TGTGCCAGCAGCCTCGGACTAGGGAACACCGGGGAGCTGTTTTTT. Its protein product is CASSLGLGNTGELFF.

This chain connects TRBV4-1 to TRBJ2-1; D gene ambiguous. This CDR3 has 12 amino acids. V was clipped by 4 bases and J by 1 base, with 2 bases between them. Germline CDR1 and CDR2: MGHRA and YSYEKL. The CDR3, as DNA: TGCGCCAGCAGCCCTTCCTACAATGAGCAGTTCTTC. Translating it yields CASSPSYNEQFF.

The count of this clone is one. This rearrangement joins TRBV7-9 to TRBJ2-5, with D unclear. Germline CDR1 reads SEHNR; CDR2 reads FQNEAQ (reference sequence). CDR3 length: 13 amino acids. The V and J ends lost 5 bases and 5 bases respectively, with 12 bases between them. In nucleotides, the CDR3 is TGTGCCAGCAGCCCAGAGGCCGCCGAGACCCAGTACTTC. Its translation is CASSPEAAETQYF.

This CDR3 reads CASSPSAGLNQPQHF. CDR3 nucleotide sequence: TGTGCCAGCAGCCCTAGCGCTGGGCTCAATCAGCCCCAGCATTTT. The V gene is TRBV7-9, the J gene TRBJ1-5; D unclear. The CDR3 has 15 residues. The germline V and J ends were trimmed by 5 bases and 3 bases, with 14 bases remaining between them. The germline CDR1 and CDR2 sequences are SEHNR and FQNEAQ (reference sequence).

This clone rates as medium-sized. The CDR3 here is CASSIGSSSGANVLTF. The CDR3 DNA sequence: TGTGCCAGTAGTATAGGCTCGAGCTCTGGGGCCAACGTCCTGACTTTC. This sequence joins TRBV19 and TRBJ2-6, with D unclear. The CDR3 is made up of 16 amino acids. The germline V gene encodes CDR1 LNHDA and CDR2 SQIVND (reference sequence). Trimming removed 1 base from V and 0 bases from J, with 7 bases in between.

The V call is TRBV7-7, the J call TRBJ2-1; D may match TRBD1 or TRBD2 (5 bases each). V lost 5 bases to trimming and J lost 4 bases, with 12 bases between them. The germline V gene has CDR1 SSHAT and CDR2 FNYEAQ (reference sequence). This CDR3 region has 14 residues. CDR3 loop: CASSPQGDYNEQFF. The CDR3 DNA reads TGTGCCAGCAGCCCTCAGGGAGATTACAATGAGCAGTTCTTC. The variable domain in full, with the rest retrieved from reference TRBV7-7 and TRBJ2-1, is GAGVSQSPRYKVTKRGQDVTLRCDPISSHATLYWYQQALGQGPEFLTYFNYEAQPDKSGLPSDRFSAERPEGSISTLTIQRTEQRDSAMYRCASSPQGDYNEQFFGPGTRLTVL.

The chain joins TRBV11-2 to TRBJ2-5; D may be TRBD2 (5 bases). The end of the DNA aligns better with TRBJ2-7, so the J call may be wrong. Germline loops: CDR1 SGHAT, CDR2 FQNNGV. CDR3 size: 15 residues. This chain's CDR3 is CASSLDGGFSYEQYF. For the CDR3, the DNA is TGTGCCAGCAGCTTAGATGGCGGGTTCTCCTACGAGCAGTACTTC.

This chain joins TRBV5-1 and TRBJ1-4; TRBD1 matches at 9 bases. V trimming: 0 bases; J trimming: 8 bases; junction bases outside the gene matches: 5. Germline CDR1 and CDR2: SGHRS and YFSETQ. The CDR3 consists of 15 residues. CDR3 sequence (DNA): TGCGCCAGCAGCTTGGAAGGGACAGGGTTCGAAAAACTGTTTTTT. Translating gives CASSLEGTGFEKLFF.

This rearrangement joins TRBV7-9 to TRBJ2-2; unclear D gene. V was clipped by 5 bases and J by 6 bases, with 16 bases between them. In germline, CDR1 is SEHNR, CDR2 FQNEAQ (reference sequence). The CDR3 is 15 amino acids. The CDR3 loop reads CASSPSRSPAGELFF. DNA of the CDR3: TGTGCCAGCAGCCCCTCTAGGTCTCCGGCCGGGGAGCTGTTTTTT.

The count of this clone is one. The gene calls are TRBV9 and TRBJ1-5; tentatively, D is TRBD1 (6 bases). The CDR3 has 15 residues. Trimming cost V 4 bases and J 7 bases, with 18 bases left between them. Germline V CDR1 and CDR2: SGDLS, YYNGEE. The CDR3 DNA is TGTGCCAGCAGCTTGACGGGACAAGAGGAACAGCCCCAGCATTTT. This encodes CASSLTGQEEQPQHF. The whole variable domain, remainder taken from reference TRBV9 and TRBJ1-5, is DSGVTQTPKHLITATGQRVTLRCSPRSGDLSVYWYQQSLDQGLQFLIQYYNGEERAKGNILERFSAQQFPDLHSELNLSSLELGDSALYFCASSLTGQEEQPQHFGDGTRLSIL.

The chain has TRBV4-2 and TRBJ1-2, with TRBD1 identical over 7 bases. J lost 8 bases, V lost 4 bases, and 13 bases had no gene match. This CDR3 has 15 amino acids. Germline-derived CDR1 and CDR2 are LGHNA and YNFKEQ. The CDR3 region is CASSRLATGYQGYTF. The DNA of the CDR3 is TGTGCCAGCAGCCGACTCGCGACAGGGTATCAGGGCTACACCTTC.

The rearrangement links TRBV4-2 to TRBJ1-5; no clear D gene. This CDR3 has 15 amino acids. Per germline, CDR1 LGHNA and CDR2 YNFKEQ. V dropped 0 bases and J dropped 4 bases, with 10 bases sitting between them. CDR3 DNA sequence: TGTGCCAGCAGCCAAGAATCGGGGAAGAATCAGCCCCAGCATTTT. Translation gives CASSQESGKNQPQHF.

CDR3 protein: CASQGPGGSTDTQYF. The CDR3 nucleotides are TGTGCCAGCCAGGGCCCGGGCGGGAGCACAGATACGCAGTATTTT. The chain has TRBV6-6 and TRBJ2-3; D is possibly TRBD1 or TRBD2 (5 bases each). V was trimmed by 8 bases and J by 0 bases, leaving 15 bases between them. The CDR3 length is 15 residues. CDR1 and CDR2 from the germline V gene are MNHNY and SVGAGI (reference sequence).

The CDR3 loop reads CASSLVLAGVQRFF. DNA of the CDR3: TGTGCCAGCAGCTTAGTACTAGCGGGGGTGCAAAGGTTCTTC. This chain connects TRBV7-6 to TRBJ2-1, with 11 bases identical to TRBD2. Germline loops: CDR1 SGHVS, CDR2 FNYEAQ. The CDR3 contains 14 residues. J gave up 15 bases and V 1 base, and 8 bases lay outside the gene matches.

The chain carries TRBV19 and TRBJ2-7; 12 positions agree with TRBD2. In germline, CDR1 is LNHDA, CDR2 SQIVND (reference sequence). This CDR3 spans 15 amino acids. Trimming removed 3 bases from V and 2 bases from J; junction bases left unmatched: 2. DNA of the CDR3: TGTGCCAGTAGTATCGGACTAGCGGGGACCTACGAGCAGTACTTC. It translates to CASSIGLAGTYEQYF. The full variable domain, with the rest looked up from reference TRBV19 and TRBJ2-7, is DGGITQSPKYLFRKEGQNVTLSCEQNLNHDAMYWYRQDPGQGLRLIYYSQIVNDFQKGDIAEGYSVSREKKESFPLTVTSAQKNPTAFYLCASSIGLAGTYEQYFGPGTRLTVT.

This sequence joins TRBV18 and TRBJ1-3; D is ambiguous. There are 15 residues in the CDR3. CDR1 and CDR2 (germline): KGHSH, LQKENI. V dropped 6 bases and J dropped 0 bases, with 12 bases sitting between them. The CDR3 bases are TGTGCCAGCTCTCGTGGACCTAACTCTGGAAACACCATATATTTT. It yields the protein CASSRGPNSGNTIYF.

This clone was recorded only once. The chain carries TRBV2 and TRBJ2-7, with 13 nucleotides matching TRBD2. V was pared by 7 bases and J by 0 bases, with 12 bases of the junction left unmatched. CDR3 length equals 18 residues. Germline V gene lookup returns CDR1 SNHLY and CDR2 FYNNEI. CDR3 DNA sequence: TGTGCCAGCACCGAATTGGGGACTAGCGGGGTGAGCTCCTACGAGCAGTACTTC. It yields the protein CASTELGTSGVSSYEQYF.

The rearrangement uses TRBV4-1 and TRBJ2-1; D is undetermined. This CDR3 has 11 amino acids. V was cut by 1 base and J by 6 bases, with 1 base left in between. The germline CDR1 and CDR2 sequences are MGHRA and YSYEKL. DNA of the CDR3: TGCGCCAGCAGCCAAGTCAATGAGCAGTTCTTC. Translated, it gives CASSQVNEQFF.

The V call is TRBV7-9, the J call TRBJ2-5, with TRBD1 matching 7 bases. The J call could be wrong; TRBJ2-7 is a better fit for the DNA end. CDR1 is SEHNR and CDR2 is FQNEAQ in the germline V gene (reference sequence). The CDR3 length is 14 residues. The CDR3 protein is CASSFRDRSYEQYF. DNA of the CDR3: TGTGCCAGCAGCTTCCGGGACAGATCCTACGAGCAGTACTTC.

This clone was found a few times. The V gene is TRBV5-4, the J gene TRBJ2-1, with D perhaps matching TRBD1 (6 bases). V was pared by 2 bases and J by 3 bases, with 12 bases between. Per the germline V gene, CDR1 is SGHNT and CDR2 is YYREEE (reference sequence). The CDR3 sequence is 15 residues long. CDR3 region: CASSFGQRHYNEQFF. In DNA, the CDR3 is TGTGCCAGCAGCTTTGGACAGAGACACTACAATGAGCAGTTCTTC.

The gene calls are TRBV11-2 and TRBJ2-1; unclear D gene. The CDR3 contains 13 residues. V was pared by 0 bases and J by 4 bases, with 4 bases between. Germline CDR1 and CDR2: SGHAT and FQNNGV. This chain's CDR3 is CASSLEPYNEQFF. The DNA for the CDR3 is TGTGCCAGCAGCTTAGAGCCATACAATGAGCAGTTCTTC.